A selection of T cell receptor beta chains follows, all from one sample in a study of control samples from healthy donors and cancer patients. Assay: immunoSEQ multiplex PCR; the TCRdb copy retains only in-frame clones and omits some. The sample yields 150,000 to 180,000 clones, around 95% seen once. Sequenced: blood. Source of these receptors: a man between 35 and 55 years old in good health. Both conserved end residues are part of each CDR3. The order of the fields is D gene, J gene, V gene, clone size, CDR3 DNA, CDR3 protein. D genes are given only for firm matches. The listing skips clone size in some rows; elsewhere it reads once, few, many or a size class.

>TRBD1|TRBJ1-6|TRBV19|.
TGTGCCAGTAGGACCACAGGGGCAGAGGGATCACCCCTCCACTTT
CASRTTGAEGSPLHF
>.|TRBJ1-2|TRBV24-1|.
TGTGCCACCAGTGACCCGCAGGGCTACACCTTC
CATSDPQGYTF
>.|TRBJ2-3|TRBV3-1/TRBV3-2|once
TGTGCCAGCAGCTTCGGGGTCTCGATCCAGTATACGCAGTATTTT
CASSFGVSIQYTQYF
>TRBD1|TRBJ1-6|TRBV5-1|.
TGCGCCAGCAGCTTGGAGGGGACAGGCAATTCACCCCTCCACTTT
CASSLEGTGNSPLHF
>.|TRBJ2-6|TRBV24-1|.
TGTGCCACCAGTGATTTCTCCGCCCCCGGTCTAGGAGGGGCCAACGTCCTGACTTTC
CATSDFSAPGLGGANVLTF
>.|TRBJ2-2|TRBV19|.
TGTGCCATAGCCAGGACAGACACCGGGGAGCTGTTTTTT
CAIARTDTGELFF
>TRBD2|TRBJ2-3|TRBV7-2|.
TGTGCCAGCAGCTTAGCCGTAGCGGGGCCTACAGATACGCAGTATTTT
CASSLAVAGPTDTQYF
>.|TRBJ2-3|TRBV11-2|.
TGTGCCAGCAGCTTAGGGGGGGGCGGCACAGATACGCAGTATTTT
CASSLGGGGTDTQYF
>TRBD1|TRBJ1-1|TRBV4-3|.
TGCGCCAGCAGCCAAGTCCCGACAGGGGAGACTGAAGCTTTCTTT
CASSQVPTGETEAFF
>.|TRBJ2-2|TRBV6-6|.
TGTGCCAGCAGTTACACCCCACAGACCGGGGAGCTGTTTTTT
CASSYTPQTGELFF
>TRBD1|TRBJ1-4|TRBV28|.
TGTGCCAGCAGTTCGGGACAGCCAGAAAAACTGTTTTTT
CASSSGQPEKLFF
>.|TRBJ2-3|TRBV18|.
TGTGCCAGCTCCACCAGTCTGGGGGGCCGAGGTACGCAGTATTTT
CASSTSLGGRGTQYF
>.|TRBJ1-2|TRBV6-5|.
TGTGCCAGCAGTTACTCGTCGCATCGTAACTATGGCTACACCTTC
CASSYSSHRNYGYTF
>.|TRBJ1-2|TRBV21-1|.
TGTGCCAGCATTTCGACTACCCAACTTACGAGCTACACCTTC
CASISTTQLTSYTF